The entry that follows covers one T cell receptor beta chain sequence. The target antigen is unknown. This entry is derived from a study of T cell responses to AZD1222 COVID-19 vaccine. The overall study: Pooled samples include second doses given at about 4 or 12 weeks. Study observations and caveats: Just 5 to 7 AZD1222 recipients tested seropositive at baseline. Reports say nearly half of spike-specific TCRs go after unmutated variant regions.

Here immunoSEQ multiplex PCR was the method, and the copy in TCRdb shows in-frame clones only, minus some. The table lists 120,000 or so clones, roughly 87% of them singletons. Germline values: CDR1 KGHDR, CDR2 SFDVKD. The length of the CDR3 is 18 residues. The V and J ends lost 3 bases and 5 bases respectively, with 24 bases between them. V and J are TRBV24-1 and TRBJ2-5; D could derive from TRBD1 or TRBD2 (5 bases each). This TCR was recovered from an adult in good health. The input for sequencing was peripheral blood, taken on day 0 of AZD1222 vaccination. CDR3 sequence: CATSDPPGRGSGWETQYF. CDR3 nucleotide sequence: TGTGCCACCAGTGATCCTCCGGGACGCGGGTCTGGGTGGGAGACCCAGTACTTC.